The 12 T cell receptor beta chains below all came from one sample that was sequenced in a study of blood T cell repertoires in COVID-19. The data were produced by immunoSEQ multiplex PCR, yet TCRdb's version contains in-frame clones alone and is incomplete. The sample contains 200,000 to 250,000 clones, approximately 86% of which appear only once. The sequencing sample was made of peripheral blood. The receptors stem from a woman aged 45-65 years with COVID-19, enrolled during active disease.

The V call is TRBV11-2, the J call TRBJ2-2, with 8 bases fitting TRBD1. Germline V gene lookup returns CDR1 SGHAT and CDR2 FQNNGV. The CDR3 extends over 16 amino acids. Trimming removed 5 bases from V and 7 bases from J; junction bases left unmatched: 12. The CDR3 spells CASSINRDRLGGELFF. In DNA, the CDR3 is TGTGCCAGCAGCATTAACCGGGACAGGCTTGGCGGGGAGCTGTTTTTT. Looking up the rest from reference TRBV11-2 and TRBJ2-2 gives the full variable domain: EAGVAQSPRYKIIEKRQSVAFWCNPISGHATLYWYQQILGQGPKLLIQFQNNGVVDDSQLPKDRFSAERLKGVDSTLKIQPAKLEDSAVYLCASSINRDRLGGELFFGEGSRLTVL.

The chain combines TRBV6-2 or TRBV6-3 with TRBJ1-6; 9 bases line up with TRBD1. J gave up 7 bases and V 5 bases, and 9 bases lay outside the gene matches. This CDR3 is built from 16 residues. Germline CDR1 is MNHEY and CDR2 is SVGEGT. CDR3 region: CASSPHRGRRNSPLHF. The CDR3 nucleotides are TGTGCCAGCAGTCCCCACAGGGGGCGTAGGAATTCACCCCTCCACTTT.

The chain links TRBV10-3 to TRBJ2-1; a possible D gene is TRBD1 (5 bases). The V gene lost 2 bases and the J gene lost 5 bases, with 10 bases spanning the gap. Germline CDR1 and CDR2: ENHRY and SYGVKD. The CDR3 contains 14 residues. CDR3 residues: CAISEQGFDNEQFF. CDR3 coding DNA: TGTGCCATCAGTGAGCAGGGCTTTGACAATGAGCAGTTCTTC.

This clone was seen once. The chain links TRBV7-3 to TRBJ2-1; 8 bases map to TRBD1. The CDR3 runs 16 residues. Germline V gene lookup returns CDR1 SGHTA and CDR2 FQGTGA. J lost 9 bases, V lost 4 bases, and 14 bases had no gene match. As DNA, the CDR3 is TGTGCCAGCAGCTCCGGACAGGGTACGGGGGCACGTGAGCAGTTCTTC. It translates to CASSSGQGTGAREQFF.

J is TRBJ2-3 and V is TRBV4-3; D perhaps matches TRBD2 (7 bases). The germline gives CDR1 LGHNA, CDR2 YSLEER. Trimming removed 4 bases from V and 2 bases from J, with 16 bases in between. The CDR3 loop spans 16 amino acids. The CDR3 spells CASSPRGAGFTDTQYF. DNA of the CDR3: TGCGCCAGCAGCCCCCGGGGGGCGGGGTTCACAGATACGCAGTATTTT.

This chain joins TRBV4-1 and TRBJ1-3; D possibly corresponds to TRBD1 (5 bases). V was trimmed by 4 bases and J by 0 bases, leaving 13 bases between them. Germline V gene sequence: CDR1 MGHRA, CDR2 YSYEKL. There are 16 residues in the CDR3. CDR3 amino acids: CASSPSSTGSGNTIYF. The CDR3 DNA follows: TGCGCCAGCAGCCCTTCCAGTACAGGCTCTGGAAACACCATATATTTT.

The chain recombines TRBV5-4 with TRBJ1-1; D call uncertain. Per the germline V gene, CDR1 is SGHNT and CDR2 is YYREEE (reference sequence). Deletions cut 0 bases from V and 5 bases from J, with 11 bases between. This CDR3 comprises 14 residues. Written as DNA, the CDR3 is TGTGCCAGCAGCTTGGTGCAACAATCGACTGAAGCTTTCTTT. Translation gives CASSLVQQSTEAFF. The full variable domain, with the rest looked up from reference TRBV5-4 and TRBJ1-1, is ETGVTQSPTHLIKTRGQQVTLRCSSQSGHNTVSWYQQALGQGPQFIFQYYREEENGRGNFPPRFSGLQFPNYSSELNVNALELDDSALYLCASSLVQQSTEAFFGQGTRLTVV.

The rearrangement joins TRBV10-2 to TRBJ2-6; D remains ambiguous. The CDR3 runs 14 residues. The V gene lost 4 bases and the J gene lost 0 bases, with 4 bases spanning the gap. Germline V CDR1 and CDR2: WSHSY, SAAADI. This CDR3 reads CASSVNSGANVLTF. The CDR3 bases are TGCGCCAGCAGTGTTAACTCTGGGGCCAACGTCCTGACTTTC.

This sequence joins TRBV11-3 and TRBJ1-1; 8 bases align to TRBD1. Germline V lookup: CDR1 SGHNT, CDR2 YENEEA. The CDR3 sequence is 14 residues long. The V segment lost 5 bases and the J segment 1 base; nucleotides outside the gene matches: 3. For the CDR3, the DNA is TGTGCCAGCAGCGGACAGGGACCGAACACTGAAGCTTTCTTT. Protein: CASSGQGPNTEAFF.

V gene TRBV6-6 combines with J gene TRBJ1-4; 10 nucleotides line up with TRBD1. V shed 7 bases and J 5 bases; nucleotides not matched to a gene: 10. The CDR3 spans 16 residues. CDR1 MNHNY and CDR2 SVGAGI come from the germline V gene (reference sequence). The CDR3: CASTLLPGQGNEKLFF. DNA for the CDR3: TGTGCCAGCACTCTATTACCGGGACAGGGGAATGAAAAACTGTTTTTT.

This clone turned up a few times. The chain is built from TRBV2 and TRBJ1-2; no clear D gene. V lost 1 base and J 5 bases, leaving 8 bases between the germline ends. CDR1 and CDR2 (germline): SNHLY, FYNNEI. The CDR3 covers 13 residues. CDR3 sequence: CASSEVRGYGYTF. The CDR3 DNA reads TGTGCCAGCAGTGAAGTTAGAGGGTATGGCTACACCTTC.

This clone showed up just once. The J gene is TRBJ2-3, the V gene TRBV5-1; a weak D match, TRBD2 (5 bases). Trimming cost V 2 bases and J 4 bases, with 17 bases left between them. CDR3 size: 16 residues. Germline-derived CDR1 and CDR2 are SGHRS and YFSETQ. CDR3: CASSFASSPRADTQYF. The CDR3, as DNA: TGCGCCAGCAGCTTTGCTAGCAGCCCGCGCGCAGATACGCAGTATTTT.